This T cell receptor (beta chain) was sequenced in a study of T-cell reconstitution after alpha-beta-depleted transplantation in children (dated by TCRdb to between 2015 and 2016). For the wider study: Using TCR repertoire profiling, the study quantitatively followed how T-cell immune reconstitution unfolded in children after TCRalphabeta/CD19-depleted allogeneic hematopoietic cell transplantation. On the study overall, not on this receptor specifically: Over the following months the frequencies of hyperexpanded clones went down, and after one year T-cell counts and TCRbeta diversity were mostly credited to newly produced T cells. The apparently early recovery of alphabetaT-cell counts about two months after transplant reportedly depended on only several hundred rapidly expanded clones that came from non-depleted graft cells. In some patients, the high TCRbeta diversity seen at day 60 was put down to recipient T cells and intrathymic progenitors that had survived conditioning.

This clonotype occurred a few times. It lacks a known antigen. Per-nucleotide qualities are absent, and no much larger clonotype sits a single base away. V is trimmed back by 6 bases and J by 4 bases, and the junction contains 6 bases that no gene match accounts for. There are 14 amino acids in the CDR3, from cysteine to phenylalanine inclusive. This entry keeps only the CDR3 DNA: 42 bases, framed from base 1. The protocol used for the library was PCR. TCRdb shows the sequencer as Illumina HiSeq 2500. To normalize quantification of the TCRbeta repertoire, the TCR libraries were built with molecular barcoding that relied on unique molecular identifiers. TCRdb reprocessed the public reads (quality trimming at Q25 with fastp, clone calling with MiXCR) and kept in-frame beta chains. Records with the same CDR3 protein are collapsed into one entry carrying the most frequent genes and DNA. Here the sample has some 840,000 distinct CDR3 sequences; less than 20% occur a single time. The ten largest account for approximately 5% of the sample.

Per the publication, the treatment or condition label means: allogeneic hematopoietic cell transplantation with graft depleted of TCRalphabeta T cells and CD19 B cells. The transplant recipients were children given TCRalphabeta/CD19-depleted allogeneic hematopoietic cell grafts. The source was PBMCs, mostly from graft donor cells, collected 360 days after TCRalphabeta/CD19-depleted stem cell transplant. This clonotype originated in a male patient aged 5 to 17 who had a stem cell transplant for acute lymphoblastic leukemia, so the T cells may come from the graft donor. Recombination joined TRBV12-3 or TRBV12-4 with TRBJ1-2, with 9 middle bases fitting TRBD1. DNA sequence: TGTGCCAGCAGAAAGACAGGGGGAGGCTATGGCTACACCTTC. The resulting protein is CASRKTGGGYGYTF.